Listed here are 4 T cell receptor beta chains from one sample, sequenced in a study of T cells after posttransplantation cyclophosphamide. Busulfan-fludarabine conditioning, marrow transplant, and cyclophosphamide on days +3 and +4 were administered. Some clones are missing from TCRdb's copy, which holds only in-frame ones; the method was immunoSEQ multiplex PCR. The record shows tens of thousands of clones for this sample, with no singletons present. Specimen: PBMCs, collected after allogeneic stem cell transplant with posttransplant cyclophosphamide. The receptor set was obtained from a male patient aged 18 to 29 who received an allogeneic stem cell transplant from a related donor, was CMV-positive, and had no GVHD. Some T cells could come from the graft donor.

The table lists this clone with many counts. This chain links TRBV5-8 with TRBJ1-3, with unresolved D. Per the germline V gene, CDR1 is SGHTS and CDR2 is YDEGEE. The CDR3 contains 15 residues. V was pared by 0 bases and J by 0 bases, with 7 bases between. Here the CDR3 reads CASSLGRLSGNTIYF. CDR3 in DNA: TGTGCCAGCAGCTTGGGCAGACTCTCTGGAAACACCATATATTTT. Full variable domain (missing parts from reference TRBV5-8 and TRBJ1-3): EAGVTQSPTHLIKTRGQQATLRCSPISGHTSVYWYQQALGLGLQFLLWYDEGEERNRGNFPPRFSGRQFPNYSSELNVNALELEDSALYLCASSLGRLSGNTIYFGEGSWLTVV.

In its sample, this clone was seen many times. The V and J genes are TRBV11-3 and TRBJ2-3; the D is unclear. The CDR3 contains 13 residues. Trimming stripped 0 bases from V and 3 bases from J, with 4 bases between. Germline V gene sequence: CDR1 SGHNT, CDR2 YENEEA. Here the CDR3 DNA reads TGTGCCAGCAGCTTAGATCAAACAGATACGCAGTATTTT. Its protein is CASSLDQTDTQYF. The variable domain in full, with the rest retrieved from reference TRBV11-3 and TRBJ2-3, is EAGVVQSPRYKIIEKKQPVAFWCNPISGHNTLYWYLQNLGQGPELLIRYENEEAVDDSQLPKDRFSAERLKGVDSTLKIQPAELGDSAVYLCASSLDQTDTQYFGPGTRLTVL.

This clone has ten or more counts. This chain links TRBV7-3 with TRBJ2-1; maybe TRBD2 (5 bases). CDR3 length equals 15 residues. V lost 2 bases to trimming and J lost 8 bases, with 16 bases between them. From germline, CDR1 is SGHTA and CDR2 FQGTGA. CDR3: CASSLGRAYDDEQFF. DNA for the CDR3: TGTGCCAGCAGCTTAGGGCGGGCGTACGACGATGAGCAGTTCTTC.

This clone was seen ten or more times. The chain links TRBV7-9 to TRBJ2-5, with TRBD1 identical over 10 bases. The V and J ends lost 1 base and 7 bases, in that order; junction bases with no gene match: 0. Germline V gene lookup returns CDR1 SEHNR and CDR2 FQNEAQ (reference sequence). The CDR3 spans 13 residues. CDR3 protein: CASSLGQGATQYF. Written as DNA, the CDR3 is TGTGCCAGCAGCTTAGGACAGGGGGCGACCCAGTACTTC.